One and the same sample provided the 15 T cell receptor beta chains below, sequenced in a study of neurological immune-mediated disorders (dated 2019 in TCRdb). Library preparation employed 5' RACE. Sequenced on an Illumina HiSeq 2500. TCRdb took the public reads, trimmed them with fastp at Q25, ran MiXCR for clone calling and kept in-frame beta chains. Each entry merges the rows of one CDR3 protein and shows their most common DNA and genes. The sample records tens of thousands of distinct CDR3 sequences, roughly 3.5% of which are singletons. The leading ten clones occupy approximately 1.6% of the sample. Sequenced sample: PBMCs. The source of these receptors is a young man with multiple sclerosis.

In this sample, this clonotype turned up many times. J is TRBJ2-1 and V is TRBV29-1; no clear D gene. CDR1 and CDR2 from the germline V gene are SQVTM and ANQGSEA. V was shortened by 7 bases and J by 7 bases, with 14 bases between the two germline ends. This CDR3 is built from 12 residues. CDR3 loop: CSGRRMSNEQFF. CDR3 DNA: TGCAGCGGGCGGCGAATGTCGAATGAGCAGTTCTTC.

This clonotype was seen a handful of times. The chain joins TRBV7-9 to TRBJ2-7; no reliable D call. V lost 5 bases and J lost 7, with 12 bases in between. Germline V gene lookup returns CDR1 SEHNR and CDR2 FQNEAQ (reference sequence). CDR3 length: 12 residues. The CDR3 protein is CASSQTPFEQYF. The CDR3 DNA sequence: TGTGCCAGCAGCCAAACCCCCTTTGAGCAGTACTTC.

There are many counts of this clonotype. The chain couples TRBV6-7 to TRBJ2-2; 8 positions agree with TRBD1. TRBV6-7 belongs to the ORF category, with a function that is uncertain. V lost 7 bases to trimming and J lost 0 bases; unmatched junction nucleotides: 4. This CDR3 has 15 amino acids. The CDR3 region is CASTPQGANTGELFF. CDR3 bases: TGTGCCAGCACCCCACAGGGGGCGAACACCGGGGAGCTGTTTTTT.

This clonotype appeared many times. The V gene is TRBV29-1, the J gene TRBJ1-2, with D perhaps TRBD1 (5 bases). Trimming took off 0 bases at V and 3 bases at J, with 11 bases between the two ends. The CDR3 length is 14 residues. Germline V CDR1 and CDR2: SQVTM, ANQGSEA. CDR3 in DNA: TGCAGCGTTGAAGAGGGTAGGGGTGACTATGGCTACACCTTC. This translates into CSVEEGRGDYGYTF.

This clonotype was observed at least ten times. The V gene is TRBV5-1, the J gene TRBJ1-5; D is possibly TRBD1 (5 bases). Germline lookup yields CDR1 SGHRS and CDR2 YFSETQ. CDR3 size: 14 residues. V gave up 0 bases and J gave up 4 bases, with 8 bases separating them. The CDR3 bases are TGCGCCAGCAGCTTGGACGGGGGAAATCAGCCCCAGCATTTT. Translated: CASSLDGGNQPQHF.

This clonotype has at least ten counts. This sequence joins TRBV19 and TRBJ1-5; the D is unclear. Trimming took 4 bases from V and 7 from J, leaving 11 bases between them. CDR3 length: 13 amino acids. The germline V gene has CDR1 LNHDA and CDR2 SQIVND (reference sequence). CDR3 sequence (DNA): TGTGCCAGTAGTACGATAGAAGGGCAGCCCCAGCATTTT. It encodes CASSTIEGQPQHF. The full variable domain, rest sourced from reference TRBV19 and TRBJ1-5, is DGGITQSPKYLFRKEGQNVTLSCEQNLNHDAMYWYRQDPGQGLRLIYYSQIVNDFQKGDIAEGYSVSREKKESFPLTVTSAQKNPTAFYLCASSTIEGQPQHFGDGTRLSIL.

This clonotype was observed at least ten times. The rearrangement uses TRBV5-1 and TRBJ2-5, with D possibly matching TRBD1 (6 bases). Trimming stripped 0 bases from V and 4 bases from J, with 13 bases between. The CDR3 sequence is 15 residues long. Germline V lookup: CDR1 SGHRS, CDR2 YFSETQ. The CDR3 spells CASSLEGVYGETQYF. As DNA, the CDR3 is TGCGCCAGCAGCTTGGAGGGGGTCTACGGAGAGACCCAGTACTTC.

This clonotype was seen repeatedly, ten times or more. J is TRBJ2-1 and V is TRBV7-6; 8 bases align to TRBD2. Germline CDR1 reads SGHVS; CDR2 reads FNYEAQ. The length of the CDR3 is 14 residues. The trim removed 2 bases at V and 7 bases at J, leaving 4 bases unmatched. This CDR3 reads CASSLSGGGNEQFF. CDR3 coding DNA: TGTGCCAGCAGCTTATCCGGCGGGGGGAATGAGCAGTTCTTC.

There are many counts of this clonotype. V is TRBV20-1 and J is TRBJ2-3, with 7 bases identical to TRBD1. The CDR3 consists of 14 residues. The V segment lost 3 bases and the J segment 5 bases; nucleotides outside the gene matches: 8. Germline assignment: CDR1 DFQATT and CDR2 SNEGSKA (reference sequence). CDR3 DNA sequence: TGCAGTGCTAGGCAGGGGGTCGGTGGAGATACGCAGTATTTT. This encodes CSARQGVGGDTQYF.

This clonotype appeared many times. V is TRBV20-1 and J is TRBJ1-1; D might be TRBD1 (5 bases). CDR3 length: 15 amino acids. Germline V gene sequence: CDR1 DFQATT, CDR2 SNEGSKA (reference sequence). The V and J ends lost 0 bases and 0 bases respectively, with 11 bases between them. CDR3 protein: CSARDQRTLNTEAFF. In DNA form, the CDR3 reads TGCAGTGCTAGAGATCAAAGGACACTGAACACTGAAGCTTTCTTT.

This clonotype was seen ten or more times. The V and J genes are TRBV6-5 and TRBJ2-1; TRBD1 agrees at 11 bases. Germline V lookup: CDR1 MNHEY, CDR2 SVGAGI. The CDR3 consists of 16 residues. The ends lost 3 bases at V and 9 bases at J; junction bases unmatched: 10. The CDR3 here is CASSYSPGQGVGEQFF. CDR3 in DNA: TGTGCCAGCAGTTATTCTCCGGGACAGGGGGTGGGTGAGCAGTTCTTC.

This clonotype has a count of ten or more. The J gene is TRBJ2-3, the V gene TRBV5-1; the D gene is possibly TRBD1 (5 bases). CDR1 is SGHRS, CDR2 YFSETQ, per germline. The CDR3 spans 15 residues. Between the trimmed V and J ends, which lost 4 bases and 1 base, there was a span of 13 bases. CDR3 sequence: CASSLQGSGTDTQYF. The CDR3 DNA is TGCGCCAGCAGCCTCCAGGGATCAGGCACAGATACGCAGTATTTT.

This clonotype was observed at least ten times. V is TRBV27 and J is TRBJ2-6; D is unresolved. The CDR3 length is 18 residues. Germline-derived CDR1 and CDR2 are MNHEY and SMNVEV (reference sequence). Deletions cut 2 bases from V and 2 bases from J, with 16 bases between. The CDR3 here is CASSLTAGRYTGANVLTF. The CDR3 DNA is TGTGCCAGCAGTTTAACAGCAGGACGATACACTGGGGCCAACGTCCTGACTTTC.

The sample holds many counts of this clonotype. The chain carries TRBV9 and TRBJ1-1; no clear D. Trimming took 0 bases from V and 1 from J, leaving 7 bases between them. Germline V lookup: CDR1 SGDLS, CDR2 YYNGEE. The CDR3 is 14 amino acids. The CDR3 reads CASSVGRENTEAFF. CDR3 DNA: TGTGCCAGCAGCGTAGGTCGGGAGAACACTGAAGCTTTCTTT.

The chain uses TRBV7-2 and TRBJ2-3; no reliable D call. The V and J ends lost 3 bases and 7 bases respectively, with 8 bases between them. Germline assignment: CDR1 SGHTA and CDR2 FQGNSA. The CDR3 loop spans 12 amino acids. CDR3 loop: CASSLYQNTQYF. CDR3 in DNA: TGTGCCAGCAGCTTGTATCAGAATACGCAGTATTTT.